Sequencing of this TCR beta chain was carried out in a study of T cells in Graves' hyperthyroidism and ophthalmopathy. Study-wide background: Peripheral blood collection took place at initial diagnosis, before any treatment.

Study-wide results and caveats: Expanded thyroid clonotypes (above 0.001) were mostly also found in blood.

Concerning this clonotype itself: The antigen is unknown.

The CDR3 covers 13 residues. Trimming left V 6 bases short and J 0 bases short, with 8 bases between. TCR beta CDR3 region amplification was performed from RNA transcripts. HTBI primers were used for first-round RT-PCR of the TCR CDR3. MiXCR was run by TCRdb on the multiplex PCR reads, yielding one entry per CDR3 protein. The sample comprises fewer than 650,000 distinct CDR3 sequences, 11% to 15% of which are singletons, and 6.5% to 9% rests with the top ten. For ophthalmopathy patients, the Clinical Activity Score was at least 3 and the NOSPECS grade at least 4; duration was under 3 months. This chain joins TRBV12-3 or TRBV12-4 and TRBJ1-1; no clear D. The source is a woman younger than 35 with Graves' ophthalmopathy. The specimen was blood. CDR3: CASSSYLNTEAFF. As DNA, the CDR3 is TGTGCCAGCAGCTCCTATTTGAACACTGAAGCTTTCTTT.